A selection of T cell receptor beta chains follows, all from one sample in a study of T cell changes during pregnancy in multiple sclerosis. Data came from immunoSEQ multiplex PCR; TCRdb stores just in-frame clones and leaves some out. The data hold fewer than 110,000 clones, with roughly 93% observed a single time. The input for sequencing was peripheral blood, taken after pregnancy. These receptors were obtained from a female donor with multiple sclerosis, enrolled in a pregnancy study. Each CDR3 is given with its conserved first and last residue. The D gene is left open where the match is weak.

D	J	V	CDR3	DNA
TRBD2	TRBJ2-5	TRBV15	CATSRVGPKIGQRENHPQETQYF	TGTGCCACCAGCAGAGTGGGGCCCAAGATTGGCCAGCGGGAGAACCATCCGCAAGAGACCCAGTACTTC
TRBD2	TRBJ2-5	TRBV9	CASSVGTSGGQETQYF	TGTGCCAGCAGCGTAGGGACTAGCGGGGGCCAAGAGACCCAGTACTTC
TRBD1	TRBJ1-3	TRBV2	CASSVLRDRRTGNTIYF	TGTGCCAGCAGTGTTCTCCGGGACAGGAGGACAGGAAACACCATATATTTT
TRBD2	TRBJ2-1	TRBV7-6	CASSSILAGDNEQFF	TGTGCCAGCAGCTCCATTCTCGCGGGAGACAATGAGCAGTTCTTC
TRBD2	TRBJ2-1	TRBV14	CASSHSREGFYNEQFF	TGTGCCAGCAGCCACTCCCGGGAGGGTTTCTACAATGAGCAGTTCTTC
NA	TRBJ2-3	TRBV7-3	CASSSTGTTDTQYF	TGTGCCAGCAGCTCAACCGGGACTACAGATACGCAGTATTTT
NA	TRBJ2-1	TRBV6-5	CASSYGTPYNEQFF	TGTGCCAGCAGTTATGGGACACCCTACAATGAGCAGTTCTTC
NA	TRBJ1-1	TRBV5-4	CASRGGAGVQATEAFF	TGTGCCAGCAGGGGGGGGGCAGGGGTTCAGGCCACTGAAGCTTTCTTT
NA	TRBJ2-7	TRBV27	CASSYRRSYEQYF	TGTGCCAGCAGTTATAGGAGATCCTACGAGCAGTACTTC
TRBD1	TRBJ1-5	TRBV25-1	CASSAPGQGDQPQHF	TGTGCCAGCAGTGCCCCGGGACAGGGGGATCAGCCCCAGCATTTT
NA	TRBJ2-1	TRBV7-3	CASSPSSGNEQFF	TGTGCCAGCAGCCCCTCGAGCGGGAATGAGCAGTTCTTC
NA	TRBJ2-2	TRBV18	CASSIRGYTGELFF	TGTGCCAGCTCCATCAGGGGATACACCGGGGAGCTGTTTTTT
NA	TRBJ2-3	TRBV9	CASSVAPRQKPTDTQYF	TGTGCCAGCAGCGTAGCTCCCCGACAGAAACCCACAGATACGCAGTATTTT
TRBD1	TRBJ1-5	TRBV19	CASSPRTGGGNQPQHF	TGTGCCAGTAGTCCCAGGACAGGGGGTGGGAATCAGCCCCAGCATTTT
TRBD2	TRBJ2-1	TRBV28	CASSSRPGLGSYNEQFF	TGTGCCAGCAGTTCTAGACCGGGACTAGGGTCCTACAATGAGCAGTTCTTC